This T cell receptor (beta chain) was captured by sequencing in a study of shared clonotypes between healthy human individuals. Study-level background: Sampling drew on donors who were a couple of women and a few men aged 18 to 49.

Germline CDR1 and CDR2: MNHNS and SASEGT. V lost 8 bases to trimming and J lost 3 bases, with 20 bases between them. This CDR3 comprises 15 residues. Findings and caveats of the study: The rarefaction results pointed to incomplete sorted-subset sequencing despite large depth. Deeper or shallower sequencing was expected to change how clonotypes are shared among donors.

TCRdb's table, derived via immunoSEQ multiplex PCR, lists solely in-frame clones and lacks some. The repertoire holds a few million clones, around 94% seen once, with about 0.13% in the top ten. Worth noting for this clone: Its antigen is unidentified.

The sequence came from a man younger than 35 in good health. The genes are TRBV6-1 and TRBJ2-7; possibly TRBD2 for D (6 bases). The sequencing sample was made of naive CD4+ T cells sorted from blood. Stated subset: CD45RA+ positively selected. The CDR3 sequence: CASGLGGFPYYEQYF. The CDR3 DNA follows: TGTGCCAGCGGGCTTGGGGGGTTCCCCTACTACGAGCAGTACTTC.